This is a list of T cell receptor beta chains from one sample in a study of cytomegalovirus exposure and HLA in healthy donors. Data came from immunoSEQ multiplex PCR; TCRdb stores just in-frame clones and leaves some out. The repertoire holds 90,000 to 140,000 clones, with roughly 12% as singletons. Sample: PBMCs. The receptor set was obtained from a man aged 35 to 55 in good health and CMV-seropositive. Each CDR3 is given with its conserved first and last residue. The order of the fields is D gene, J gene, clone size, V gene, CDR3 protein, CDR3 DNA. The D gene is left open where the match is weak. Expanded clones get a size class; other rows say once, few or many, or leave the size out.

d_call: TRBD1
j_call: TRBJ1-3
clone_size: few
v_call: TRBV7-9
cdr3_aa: CASSLITTGGSTIYF
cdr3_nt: TGTGCCAGCAGCTTAATTACGACAGGGGGGAGCACCATATATTTT

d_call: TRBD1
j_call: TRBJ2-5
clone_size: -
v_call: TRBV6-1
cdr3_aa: CASHKGDRQETQYF
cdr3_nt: TGTGCCAGCCATAAAGGGGACAGGCAGGAGACCCAGTACTTC

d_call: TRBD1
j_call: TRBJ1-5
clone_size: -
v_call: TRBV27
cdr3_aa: CASSWDRYNQPQHF
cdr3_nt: TGTGCCAGCAGTTGGGACAGATACAATCAGCCCCAGCATTTT

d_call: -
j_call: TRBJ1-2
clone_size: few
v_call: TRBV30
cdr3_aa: CAWSQDRTYGYTF
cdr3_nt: TGTGCCTGGAGTCAAGACAGGACCTATGGCTACACCTTC

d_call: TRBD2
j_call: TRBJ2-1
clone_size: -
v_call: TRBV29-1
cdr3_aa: CSVVPRTSGINEQFF
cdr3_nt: TGCAGCGTTGTCCCTCGGACTAGCGGGATTAACGAGCAGTTCTTC

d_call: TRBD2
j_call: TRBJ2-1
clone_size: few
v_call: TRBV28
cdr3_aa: CASSFLAGGYNEQFF
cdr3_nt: TGTGCCAGCAGTTTCCTAGCGGGAGGGTACAATGAGCAGTTCTTC

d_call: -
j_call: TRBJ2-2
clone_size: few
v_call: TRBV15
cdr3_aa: CATQRRVGELFF
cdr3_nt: TGTGCCACCCAGCGGAGGGTCGGGGAGCTGTTTTTT

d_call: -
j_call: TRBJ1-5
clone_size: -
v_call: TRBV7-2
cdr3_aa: CASSLPNQPQHF
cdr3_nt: TGTGCCAGCAGCTTACCAAATCAGCCCCAGCATTTT

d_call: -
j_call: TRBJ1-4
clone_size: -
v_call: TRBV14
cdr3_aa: CASSLLGQGTNEKLFF
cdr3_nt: TGTGCCAGCAGCCTCCTCGGGCAGGGTACTAATGAAAAACTGTTTTTT

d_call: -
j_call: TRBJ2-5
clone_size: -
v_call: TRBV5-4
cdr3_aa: CASSLRQEETQYF
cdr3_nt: TGTGCCAGCAGCTTGAGGCAGGAAGAGACCCAGTACTTC

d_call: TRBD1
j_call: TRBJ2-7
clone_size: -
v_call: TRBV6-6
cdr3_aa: CASSYPRDRPNYEQYF
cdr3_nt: TGTGCCAGCAGTTACCCGAGGGACAGACCTAATTACGAGCAGTACTTC

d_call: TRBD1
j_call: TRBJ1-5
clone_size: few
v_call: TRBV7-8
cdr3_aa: CASSPPPSKTGYQPQHF
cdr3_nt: TGTGCCAGCAGCCCCCCTCCTTCTAAGACAGGGTATCAGCCCCAGCATTTT

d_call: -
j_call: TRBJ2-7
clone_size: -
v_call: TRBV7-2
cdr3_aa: CASSLGSGSSYEQYF
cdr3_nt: TGTGCCAGCAGCTTAGGTAGCGGAAGCTCCTACGAGCAGTACTTC

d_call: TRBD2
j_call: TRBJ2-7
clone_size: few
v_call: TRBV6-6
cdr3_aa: CASTREGLGEQYF
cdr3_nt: TGTGCCAGCACTCGGGAGGGCCTGGGGGAGCAGTACTTC

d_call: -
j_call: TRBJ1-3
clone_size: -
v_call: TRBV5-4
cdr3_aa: CASSSGISGNTIYF
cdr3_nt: TGTGCCAGCAGCTCGGGTATCTCTGGAAACACCATATATTTT

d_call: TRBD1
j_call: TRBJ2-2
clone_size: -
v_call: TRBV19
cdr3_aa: CASSYTGATGELFF
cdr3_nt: TGTGCCAGTAGTTATACAGGGGCCACCGGGGAGCTGTTTTTT

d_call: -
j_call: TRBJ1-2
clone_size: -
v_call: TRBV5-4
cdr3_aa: CASSWDTNYGYTF
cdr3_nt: TGTGCCAGCAGCTGGGACACGAACTATGGCTACACCTTC

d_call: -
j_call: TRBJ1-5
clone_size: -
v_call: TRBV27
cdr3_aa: CASSLQGRGPQHF
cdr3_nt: TGTGCCAGCAGTTTACAGGGGAGAGGGCCCCAGCATTTT

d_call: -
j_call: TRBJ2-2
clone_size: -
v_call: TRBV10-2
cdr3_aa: CASSVGGFTGELFF
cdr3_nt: TGCGCCAGCAGTGTTGGGGGGTTTACCGGGGAGCTGTTTTTT

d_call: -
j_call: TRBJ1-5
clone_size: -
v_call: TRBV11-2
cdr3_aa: CASSLGGGSQHF
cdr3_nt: TGTGCCAGCAGCTTAGGTGGGGGGAGCCAGCATTTT

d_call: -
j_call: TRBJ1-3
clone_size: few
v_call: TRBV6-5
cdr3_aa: CASTGVNSGNTIYF
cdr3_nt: TGTGCCAGCACAGGGGTCAACTCTGGAAACACCATATATTTT

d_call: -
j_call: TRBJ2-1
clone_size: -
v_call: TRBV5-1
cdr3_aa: CASRASYNEQFF
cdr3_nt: TGCGCCAGCAGGGCTAGTTACAATGAGCAGTTCTTC

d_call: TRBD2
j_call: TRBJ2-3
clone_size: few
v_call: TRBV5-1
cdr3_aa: CASSFLGGGLTDTQYF
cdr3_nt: TGCGCCAGCAGCTTTTTGGGCGGGGGTCTCACAGATACGCAGTATTTT

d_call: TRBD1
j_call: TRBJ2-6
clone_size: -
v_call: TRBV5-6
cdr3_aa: CASSLGRGSGANVLTF
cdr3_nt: TGTGCCAGCAGCTTGGGCAGGGGGTCTGGGGCCAACGTCCTGACTTTC

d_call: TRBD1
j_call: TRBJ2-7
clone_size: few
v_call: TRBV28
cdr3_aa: CASSTPDRYEQYF
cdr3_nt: TGTGCCAGCAGTACGCCGGACAGGTACGAGCAGTACTTC

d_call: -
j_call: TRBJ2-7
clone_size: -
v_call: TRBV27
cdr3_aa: CASSLSSFLSYEQYF
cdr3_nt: TGTGCCAGCAGTTTGTCAAGCTTCCTCTCCTACGAGCAGTACTTC

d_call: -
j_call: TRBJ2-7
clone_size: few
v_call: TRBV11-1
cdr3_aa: CASSLNGQGLLYF
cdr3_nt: TGTGCCAGCAGCTTAAACGGACAAGGGCTATTGTACTTC

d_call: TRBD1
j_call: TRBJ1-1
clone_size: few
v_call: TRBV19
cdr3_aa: CASSRDRGLNTEAFF
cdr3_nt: TGTGCCAGTAGTAGAGACAGGGGGCTGAACACTGAAGCTTTCTTT

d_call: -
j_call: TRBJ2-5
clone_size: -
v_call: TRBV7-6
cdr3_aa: CASSLALQGGEFGETQYF
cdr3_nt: TGTGCCAGCAGCTTAGCGTTGCAGGGCGGGGAGTTCGGGGAGACCCAGTACTTC

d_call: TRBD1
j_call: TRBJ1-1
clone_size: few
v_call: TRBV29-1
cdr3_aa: CSVEGQGLAEAFF
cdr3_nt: TGCAGCGTTGAAGGACAGGGACTTGCTGAAGCTTTCTTT

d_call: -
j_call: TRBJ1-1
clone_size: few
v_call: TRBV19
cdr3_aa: CASSLEVLNTEAFF
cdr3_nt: TGTGCCAGTAGTTTGGAGGTCCTGAACACTGAAGCTTTCTTT

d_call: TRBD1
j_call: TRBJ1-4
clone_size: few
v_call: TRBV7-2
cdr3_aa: CASSLVPGTDEKLFF
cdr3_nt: TGTGCCAGCAGCTTAGTGCCCGGGACAGATGAAAAACTGTTTTTT

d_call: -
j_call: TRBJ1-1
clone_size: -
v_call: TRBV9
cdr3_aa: CASSALLMNTEAFF
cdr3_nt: TGTGCCAGCAGCGCCCTCCTTATGAACACTGAAGCTTTCTTT

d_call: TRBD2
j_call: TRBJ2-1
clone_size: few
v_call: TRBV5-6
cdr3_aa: CASSSGLAGVNEQFF
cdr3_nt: TGTGCCAGCAGCTCTGGACTAGCGGGTGTCAATGAGCAGTTCTTC

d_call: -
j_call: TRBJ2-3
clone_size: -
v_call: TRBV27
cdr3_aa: CASSLGDSTLNTQYF
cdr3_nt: TGTGCCAGCAGTTTAGGGGACTCCACCCTTAATACGCAGTATTTT

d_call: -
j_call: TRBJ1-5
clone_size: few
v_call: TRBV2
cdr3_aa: CASKDRSNQPQHF
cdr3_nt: TGTGCCAGCAAAGACAGGAGCAATCAGCCCCAGCATTTT

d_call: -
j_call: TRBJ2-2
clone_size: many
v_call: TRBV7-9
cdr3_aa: CASSPIGLSSGTGELFF
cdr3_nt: TGTGCCAGCAGCCCCATAGGGCTGAGTAGCGGCACCGGGGAGCTGTTTTTT

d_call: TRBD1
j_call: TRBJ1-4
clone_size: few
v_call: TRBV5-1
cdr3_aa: CASSGGQGLGEKLFF
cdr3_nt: TGCGCCAGCAGCGGCGGACAGGGCCTAGGGGAAAAACTGTTTTTT

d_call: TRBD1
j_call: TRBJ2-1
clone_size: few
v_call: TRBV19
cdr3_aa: CASKGTGTAAYNEQFF
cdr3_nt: TGTGCCAGTAAGGGGACCGGGACAGCGGCCTACAATGAGCAGTTCTTC

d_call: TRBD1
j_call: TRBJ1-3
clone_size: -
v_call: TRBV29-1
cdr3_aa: CSARTGGNPIYF
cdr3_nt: TGCAGCGCCAGGACAGGGGGAAACCCCATATATTTT

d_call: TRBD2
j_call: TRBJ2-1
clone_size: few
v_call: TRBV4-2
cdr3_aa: CASSRLAGGAGNEQFF
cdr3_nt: TGTGCCAGCAGCCGACTAGCGGGAGGAGCTGGCAATGAGCAGTTCTTC